This T cell receptor beta chain was identified in a study of PD-L1 blockade in urothelial cancer. Study overall: Among blood samples, the median T cell count was some 140,000.

Documented time point: peripheral blood 6 weeks after treatment start. Urothelial carcinoma in patients was locally advanced or metastatic. All patients handed over anywhere from 1 to 8 samples, pretreatment and on-treatment. Spiking of synthetic TCR analog templates was performed in each PCR. This table comes from immunoSEQ multiplex PCR, and its TCRdb copy is limited to in-frame clones, with some not included. The table has just under 45,000 clones, about 83% seen once; the top ten hold approximately 15%. V gave up 0 bases and J gave up 4 bases; unmatched junction bases: 8. Germline CDR1 SGHRS, CDR2 YFSETQ. The CDR3 runs 16 residues.

Material: PBMCs, obtained around atezolizumab (anti-PD-L1) treatment. This clonotype was sampled from a man aged 55 to 69 with urothelial cancer. The gene calls are TRBV5-1 and TRBJ2-3; 7 nucleotides align to TRBD2. The CDR3 nucleotides read TGCGCCAGCAGCTTGGTCCCGGGGGGTGTCGCAGATACGCAGTATTTT. This gives the protein CASSLVPGGVADTQYF.